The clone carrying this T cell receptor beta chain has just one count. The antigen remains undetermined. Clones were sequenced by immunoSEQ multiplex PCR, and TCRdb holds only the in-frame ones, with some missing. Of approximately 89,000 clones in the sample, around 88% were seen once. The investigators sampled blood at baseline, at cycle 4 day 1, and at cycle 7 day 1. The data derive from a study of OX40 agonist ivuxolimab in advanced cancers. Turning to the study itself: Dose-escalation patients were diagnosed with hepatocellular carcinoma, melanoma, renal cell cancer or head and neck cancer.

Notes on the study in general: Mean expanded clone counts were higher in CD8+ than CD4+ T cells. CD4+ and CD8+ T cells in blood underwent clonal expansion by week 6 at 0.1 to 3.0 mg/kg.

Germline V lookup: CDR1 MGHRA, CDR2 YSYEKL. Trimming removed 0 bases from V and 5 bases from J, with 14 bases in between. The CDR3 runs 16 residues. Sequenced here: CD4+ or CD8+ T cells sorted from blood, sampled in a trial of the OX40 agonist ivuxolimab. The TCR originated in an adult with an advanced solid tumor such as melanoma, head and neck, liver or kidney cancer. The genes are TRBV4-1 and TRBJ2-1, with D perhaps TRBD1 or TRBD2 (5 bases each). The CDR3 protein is CASSQEGVNPNNEQFF. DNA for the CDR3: TGCGCCAGCAGCCAAGAGGGGGTAAATCCAAACAATGAGCAGTTCTTC.